This T cell receptor (beta chain) originates from a study of cytomegalovirus exposure and HLA in healthy donors. The CDR3 loop spans 13 amino acids. Germline CDR1 SGHTA, CDR2 FQGTGA. A multiplex PCR was run with 60 Vbeta primers and 13 Jbeta primers. The table came from immunoSEQ multiplex PCR; TCRdb's copy has only in-frame clones and leaves some out. The data show some 130,000 clones, with about 80% seen just once and roughly 1.2% held by the top ten. Sequenced sample: PBMCs. The chain is built from TRBV7-3 and TRBJ2-5; TRBD1 aligns across 7 bases. The J call may be incorrect, as the DNA end agrees better with TRBJ2-7. The sequence derives from a male donor in good health and CMV-seropositive. CDR3 sequence reads: CASSSWTGSEQYF. The CDR3 DNA reads as TGTGCCAGCAGCTCATGGACAGGTTCCGAGCAGTACTTC.